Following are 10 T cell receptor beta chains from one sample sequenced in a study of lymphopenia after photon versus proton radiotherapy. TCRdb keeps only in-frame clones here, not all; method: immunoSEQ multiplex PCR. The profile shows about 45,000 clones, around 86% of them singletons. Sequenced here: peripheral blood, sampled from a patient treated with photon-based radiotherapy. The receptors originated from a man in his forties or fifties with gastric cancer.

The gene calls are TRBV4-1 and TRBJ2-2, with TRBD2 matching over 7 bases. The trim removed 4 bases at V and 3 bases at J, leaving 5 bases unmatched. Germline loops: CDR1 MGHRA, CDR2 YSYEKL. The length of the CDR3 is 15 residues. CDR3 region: CASSRGGGDTGELFF. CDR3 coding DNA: TGCGCCAGCAGCCGCGGTGGGGGGGACACCGGGGAGCTGTTTTTT.

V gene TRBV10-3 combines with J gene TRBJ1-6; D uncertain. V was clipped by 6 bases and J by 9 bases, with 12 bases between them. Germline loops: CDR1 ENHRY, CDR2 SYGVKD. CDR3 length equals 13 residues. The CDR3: CAISPGSLSPLHF. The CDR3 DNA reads TGTGCCATCAGCCCGGGCTCACTTTCACCCCTCCACTTT.

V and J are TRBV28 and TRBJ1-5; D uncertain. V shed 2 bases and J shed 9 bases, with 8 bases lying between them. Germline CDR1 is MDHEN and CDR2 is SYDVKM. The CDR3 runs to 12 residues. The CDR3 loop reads CASSLRVGPQHF. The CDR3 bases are TGTGCCAGCAGTTTAAGGGTAGGGCCCCAGCATTTT.

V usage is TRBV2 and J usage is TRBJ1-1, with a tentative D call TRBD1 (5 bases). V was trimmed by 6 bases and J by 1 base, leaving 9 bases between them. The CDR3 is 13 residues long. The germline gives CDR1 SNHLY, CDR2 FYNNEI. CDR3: CASSGDANTEAFF. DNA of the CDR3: TGTGCCAGCAGCGGGGACGCGAACACTGAAGCTTTCTTT.

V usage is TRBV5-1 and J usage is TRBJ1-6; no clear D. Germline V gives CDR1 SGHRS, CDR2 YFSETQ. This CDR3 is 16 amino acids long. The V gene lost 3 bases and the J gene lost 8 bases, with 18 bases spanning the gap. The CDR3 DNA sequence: TGCGCCAGCAGCTCCTCAGCCCGGGCTGGGGATTCACCCCTCCACTTT. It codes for CASSSSARAGDSPLHF.

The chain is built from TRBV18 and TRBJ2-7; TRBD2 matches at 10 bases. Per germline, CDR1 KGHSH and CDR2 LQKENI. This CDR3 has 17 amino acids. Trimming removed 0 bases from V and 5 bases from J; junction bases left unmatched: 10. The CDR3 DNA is TGTGCCAGCTCACCACCGGGCTTCGGGCTAGCGGGGGACGAGCAGTACTTC. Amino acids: CASSPPGFGLAGDEQYF.

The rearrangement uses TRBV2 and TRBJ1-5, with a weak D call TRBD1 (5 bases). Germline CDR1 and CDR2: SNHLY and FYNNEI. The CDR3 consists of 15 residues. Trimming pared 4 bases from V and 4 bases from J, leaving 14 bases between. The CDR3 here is CASSGLGTVNQPQHF. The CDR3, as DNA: TGTGCCAGCAGTGGCCTAGGGACCGTAAATCAGCCCCAGCATTTT.

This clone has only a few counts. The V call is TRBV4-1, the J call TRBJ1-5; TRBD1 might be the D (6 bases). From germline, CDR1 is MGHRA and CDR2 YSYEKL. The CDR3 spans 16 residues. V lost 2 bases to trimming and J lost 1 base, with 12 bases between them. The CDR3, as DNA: TGCGCCAGCAGCCAATTGGGACAATCGAGCAATCAGCCCCAGCATTTT. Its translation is CASSQLGQSSNQPQHF.

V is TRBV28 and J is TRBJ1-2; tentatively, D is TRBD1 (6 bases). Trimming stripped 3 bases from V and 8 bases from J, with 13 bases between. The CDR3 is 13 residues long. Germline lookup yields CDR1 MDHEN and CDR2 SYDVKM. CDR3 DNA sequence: TGTGCCAGCAGTTTGCAGGGGATAGGGGGCTACACCTTC. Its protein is CASSLQGIGGYTF.

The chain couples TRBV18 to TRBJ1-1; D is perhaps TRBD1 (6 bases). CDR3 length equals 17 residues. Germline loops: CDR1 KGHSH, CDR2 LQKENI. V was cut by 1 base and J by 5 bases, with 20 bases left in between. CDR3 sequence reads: CASSPLHWSGAGTEAFF. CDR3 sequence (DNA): TGTGCCAGCTCACCACTTCATTGGTCAGGGGCAGGAACTGAAGCTTTCTTT.